This is a list of T cell receptor beta chains from one sample in a study of T cells in Graves' hyperthyroidism and ophthalmopathy. One entry per CDR3 protein, called by TCRdb with MiXCR from the multiplex PCR reads. This table holds roughly 200,000 distinct CDR3 sequences, around 19% found once. Sequencing input: blood. These receptors all stem from a man in his forties or fifties with Graves' hyperthyroidism. Both conserved end residues are part of each CDR3. D genes are given only for firm matches. Not all rows give a size; the values are once, few, many and, for expanded clones, a class.

V	J	D	size	DNA	CDR3
TRBV7-9	TRBJ1-2	.	many	TGTGCCAGCAGCTTAAGGTGGAACTATGGCTACACCTTC	CASSLRWNYGYTF
TRBV5-1	TRBJ2-2	.	few	TGCGCCAGCAGCGCGGACCTTGCGAACACCGGGGAGCTGTTTTTT	CASSADLANTGELFF
TRBV27	TRBJ1-5	TRBD1	many	TGTGCCAGCAGCCGACAGGGGAGATATAGCAATCAGCCCCAGCATTTT	CASSRQGRYSNQPQHF
TRBV28	TRBJ2-1	.	.	TGTGCCAGCAGTGATACAGGGCTGGGTGGGCAGTTCTTC	CASSDTGLGGQFF
TRBV9	TRBJ2-7	TRBD2	few	TGTGCCAGCAGCGGAAGTACCGGGACTAGCGGGCCATACGAGCAGTACTTC	CASSGSTGTSGPYEQYF
TRBV25-1	TRBJ2-1	.	.	TGTGCCAGCAGTCCGACTAGTTCCGATGAGCAGTTCTTC	CASSPTSSDEQFF
TRBV11-3	TRBJ2-2	TRBD2	many	TGTGCCAGCAGCAGCGGGGGGACGGACACCGGGGAGCTGTTTTTT	CASSSGGTDTGELFF
TRBV9	TRBJ2-1	TRBD2	many	TGTGCCAGCAGCGCCGGGGGGGTGGGTGAGCAGTTCTTC	CASSAGGVGEQFF
TRBV7-9	TRBJ1-4	.	.	TGTGCCAGCAGCCCCCAGCCCGGGACAAAGATTGAAAAACTGTTTTTT	CASSPQPGTKIEKLFF
TRBV5-8	TRBJ1-4	.	few	TGTGCCAGCAGCTACCAGGGCCTTAATGAAAAACTGTTTTTT	CASSYQGLNEKLFF
TRBV24-1	TRBJ2-3	TRBD2	many	TGTGCCACCAGTGTCGGCGGGGGGTGGACAGATACGCAGTATTTT	CATSVGGGWTDTQYF
TRBV19	TRBJ1-1	.	many	TGTGCCAGCAGCTCCGATTTGAACACTGAAGCTTTCTTT	CASSSDLNTEAFF
TRBV2	TRBJ1-6	.	many	TGTGCCAGCAGTTCCCGCCTTATAGGTTCACCCCTCCACTTT	CASSSRLIGSPLHF
TRBV7-9	TRBJ2-2	TRBD1	many	TGTGCCAGCAGCCCAATTCAGGGGGCGTCCACCGGGGAGCTGTTTTTT	CASSPIQGASTGELFF
TRBV3-1	TRBJ2-7	.	many	TGTGCCAGCAGCCACTCGTCGACTAACCCCTCCTACGAGCAGTACTTC	CASSHSSTNPSYEQYF
TRBV20-1	TRBJ1-4	.	once	TGCAGTGCTAGAGAACACACGGGGCAGGGTAGGGACGAAAAACTGTTTTTT	CSAREHTGQGRDEKLFF
TRBV4-3	TRBJ1-2	.	.	TGCGCCAGCAGCCCGGTCCAGGGTAAACTTAACTATGGCTACACCTTC	CASSPVQGKLNYGYTF
TRBV5-1	TRBJ2-7	TRBD1	many	TGCGCCAGCAGCTTGCCCGGACAGGGGCGCGTTAGCGAGCAGTACTTC	CASSLPGQGRVSEQYF
TRBV6-5	TRBJ2-3	TRBD2	many	TGTGCCAGCAGTTACTCGCTAGCGGGGGGGGATACGCAGTATTTT	CASSYSLAGGDTQYF
TRBV24-1	TRBJ1-4	.	few	TGTGCCACCAGTGGAGAGGGGAAAGTCACAGGGACAACAAGAAATGAAAAACTGTTTTTT	CATSGEGKVTGTTRNEKLFF
TRBV27	TRBJ1-5	TRBD1	many	TGTGCCAGCGGGACAGGTGCCGGGGGTCAGCCCCAGCATTTT	CASGTGAGGQPQHF
TRBV5-1	TRBJ2-2	TRBD1	many	TGCGCCAGCAGCTTGGGACAGGGCACCGGGGAGCTGTTTTTT	CASSLGQGTGELFF
TRBV6-1	TRBJ2-7	TRBD2	many	TGTGCCAGCAGTTGGGGGGGAGCGGCGGGGCAGCAGTACTTC	CASSWGGAAGQQYF
TRBV5-1	TRBJ2-5	.	many	TGCGCCAGCAGCTCCCGCGCGTCCGAGACCCAGTACTTC	CASSSRASETQYF
TRBV29-1	TRBJ2-7	TRBD1	few	TGCAGCGTTGTAGGGCAGGGGGACGAGCAGTACTTC	CSVVGQGDEQYF
TRBV7-9	TRBJ1-1	TRBD1	few	TGTGCCAGCTTGAACAGGGGGCAATCCACTGAAGCTTTCTTT	CASLNRGQSTEAFF
TRBV29-1	TRBJ2-3	TRBD1	many	TGCAGCGGAGCCGGGACAGACTTTTTGGGCACGCAGTATTTT	CSGAGTDFLGTQYF
TRBV7-3	TRBJ2-1	.	many	TGTGCCAGCAGCTTAACTCTGACAGGCTGGGATGAGCAGTTCTTC	CASSLTLTGWDEQFF
TRBV12-3/TRBV12-4	TRBJ1-5	.	.	TGTGCCAGCAGTTTAGACCTCTACCCGAGCAATCAGCCCCAGCATTTT	CASSLDLYPSNQPQHF
TRBV10-3	TRBJ2-7	.	many	TGTGCCATCAGTGAGTATGAGGGGGTCCACGAGCAGTACTTC	CAISEYEGVHEQYF
TRBV5-1	TRBJ2-3	TRBD2	.	TGCGCCAGCAGCCCGACGACTAGCGGGAGTACAGATACGCAGTATTTT	CASSPTTSGSTDTQYF
TRBV5-6	TRBJ2-1	.	many	TGTGCCAGCAGCTTGGGAGACTACTACAATGAGCAGTTCTTC	CASSLGDYYNEQFF
TRBV2	TRBJ2-5	TRBD1	many	TGTGCCAGCAGTATCTTACAGGGGGCGGGGGAGACCCAGTACTTC	CASSILQGAGETQYF
TRBV20-1	TRBJ2-7	.	many	TGCAGTGCTACTCCCGTCTACGAGCAGTACTTC	CSATPVYEQYF
TRBV7-2	TRBJ2-1	TRBD2	.	TGTGCCAGCAGCTCAGGGGGTGGCGGGGGGGCGTGGGAGCAGTTCTTC	CASSSGGGGGAWEQFF
TRBV29-1	TRBJ2-7	.	many	TGCAGCGTTGAATGGCAAGGGAAGGGTTACGAGCAGTACTTC	CSVEWQGKGYEQYF
TRBV3-1	TRBJ1-4	.	few	TGTGCCAGCAGTTGGGGGCTACCACAAACAAATGAAAAACTGTTTTTT	CASSWGLPQTNEKLFF
TRBV20-1	TRBJ2-7	TRBD2	many	TGCAGTGCTAGTAGGTCTAGCGGGGGCCATATCTACGAGCAGTACTTC	CSASRSSGGHIYEQYF
TRBV2	TRBJ2-2	TRBD1	many	TGTGCCAGCAGTGCGTCAGGGGGCGAAACCGGGGAGCTGTTTTTT	CASSASGGETGELFF
TRBV29-1	TRBJ2-3	.	many	TGCAGCGTCCAACTAGGTTCGCAGTATTTT	CSVQLGSQYF
TRBV20-1	TRBJ1-1	TRBD1	many	TGCAGTGCTAGACCAAGGACAGGGTGGACTGAAGCTTTCTTT	CSARPRTGWTEAFF
TRBV10-3	TRBJ1-5	TRBD1	many	TGTGCCATCAGCGGGACAGAAAATCAGCCCCAGCATTTT	CAISGTENQPQHF
TRBV5-1	TRBJ1-2	TRBD1	.	TGCGCCAGCAGCTTGGGAGGGGGCGCCGACTATGGCTACACCTTC	CASSLGGGADYGYTF
TRBV10-3	TRBJ2-2	.	.	TGTGCCATCAGTGAGCATAGGTTATACACCGGGGAGCTGTTTTTT	CAISEHRLYTGELFF
TRBV7-2	TRBJ2-1	.	many	TGTGCCAGCAGCTTCCCGGAGTCCAATGAGCAGTTCTTC	CASSFPESNEQFF
TRBV6-1	TRBJ2-5	.	.	TGTGCCAGCCGCTCGGACCGCGGCGTTGAGACCCAGTACTTC	CASRSDRGVETQYF
TRBV6-1	TRBJ1-6	.	few	TGTGCCAGCAGTGACAGACCGGTGGGCCCGGGGGAGTTTGGTTCACCCCTCCACTTT	CASSDRPVGPGEFGSPLHF
TRBV27	TRBJ1-2	.	many	TGTGCCAGCAGTCAATCTAGGGGGATCTATGGCTACACCTTC	CASSQSRGIYGYTF
TRBV5-6	TRBJ2-5	.	.	TGTGCCAGTTTTGAACTCTACCAAGAGACCCAGTACTTC	CASFELYQETQYF
TRBV5-1	TRBJ1-1	.	.	TGCGCCAGCAGTCTCACACGAGGAGCTTTCTTT	CASSLTRGAFF
TRBV15	TRBJ1-4	.	many	TGTGCCACCAGCCCCCGCGGGGGTACCGGAAAACTGTTTTTT	CATSPRGGTGKLFF
TRBV12-3/TRBV12-4	TRBJ1-2	.	few	TGTGCCAGCAGCCGGACACTCTCGGGGGGCTACACCTTC	CASSRTLSGGYTF
TRBV7-8	TRBJ1-5	.	many	TGTGCCAGCAGCTTAGCGCCACTGGGGCCCGCTAACAATCAGCCCCAGCATTTT	CASSLAPLGPANNQPQHF
TRBV20-1	TRBJ1-5	.	many	TGCAGTGCTACTGACACTATCAATGAGCCCCAGCATTTT	CSATDTINEPQHF
TRBV20-1	TRBJ1-5	.	many	TGCAGTGCTAGACTACAGGACGATCAGCCCCAGCATTTT	CSARLQDDQPQHF
TRBV6-5	TRBJ2-7	.	.	TGTGCCAGCAGTTACAGCTACCGAGACGAGCAGTACTTC	CASSYSYRDEQYF
TRBV7-2	TRBJ1-5	.	few	TGTGCCAGCAGCTTATATCCCCCCCGGAAGGGAAATCCCTCACAGCCCCAGCATTTT	CASSLYPPRKGNPSQPQHF
TRBV30	TRBJ2-7	.	.	TGTGCCTGGAGTCCTAGCCCGACCTACGAGCAGTACTTC	CAWSPSPTYEQYF
TRBV20-1	TRBJ1-6	TRBD1	many	TGCAGTGCTAGAGGGGGTCAGGGGGATAATTCACCCCTCCACTTT	CSARGGQGDNSPLHF